Listed below are T cell receptor beta chains from one sample, sequenced in a study of human T cells and chemical hapten exposure. TCRdb independently ran MiXCR on the RACE reads; one entry per CDR3 protein. This sample yields around 42,000 distinct CDR3 sequences, of which under 15% are seen a single time; approximately 6% belongs to the top ten. The input for sequencing was whole blood, taken in connection with sensitization to the hapten diphenylcyclopropenone (DPC). The receptors originated from a woman aged 25 to 45 with alopecia areata. Some clones in this sample may be carry-over from other donors' samples. CDR3s include the opening cysteine and the closing phenylalanine or tryptophan. A D gene is named only where the DNA matches it firmly. A clone size is listed for some rows: how often the clone was seen (once, few, many), or a class if it is expanded.

V gene	J gene	D gene	clone size	CDR3 protein	CDR3 DNA
TRBV6-2/TRBV6-3	TRBJ2-2	NA	many	CATPFSGELFF	TGTGCCACCCCTTTTAGCGGGGAGCTGTTTTTT
TRBV6-6	TRBJ2-3	TRBD2	NA	CASRGGLARWDTQYF	TGTGCCAGCAGGGGCGGACTAGCCCGCTGGGATACGCAGTATTTT
TRBV28	TRBJ2-7	NA	few	CASSLMSARGEQYF	TGTGCCAGCAGTTTAATGTCCGCGAGGGGCGAGCAGTACTTC
TRBV5-4	TRBJ2-7	NA	many	CASSPLGSEQYF	TGTGCCAGCAGCCCCCTCGGGAGCGAGCAGTACTTC
TRBV18	TRBJ2-2	TRBD1	many	CASSFRDRVFTGELFF	TGTGCCAGCTCATTCCGGGACAGGGTTTTCACCGGGGAGCTGTTTTTT
TRBV6-9	TRBJ2-2	NA	NA	CASFCSGELFF	TGTGCCAGCTTTTGTTCCGGGGAGCTGTTTTTT
TRBV29-1	TRBJ2-7	NA	few	CSVKQGDEQYF	TGCAGCGTGAAACAGGGAGACGAGCAGTACTTC
TRBV27	TRBJ1-6	NA	few	CASSLPPWGMRGGSPLHF	TGTGCCAGCAGTTTACCCCCTTGGGGAATGAGAGGAGGATCACCCCTCCACTTT
TRBV28	TRBJ1-4	NA	many	CASSSRTGRAGGEKLFF	TGTGCCAGCAGTTCGCGGACCGGGCGGGCGGGTGGTGAAAAACTGTTTTTT
TRBV18	TRBJ1-4	TRBD1	NA	CASSPIGTDEKLFF	TGTGCCAGCTCACCTATAGGGACAGATGAAAAACTGTTTTTT
TRBV9	TRBJ2-5	NA	NA	CASSVQVVPGETQYF	TGTGCCAGCAGCGTACAGGTGGTTCCGGGGGAGACCCAGTACTTC
TRBV4-3	TRBJ2-7	NA	NA	CASSQDRGTYYEQYF	TGCGCCAGCAGCCAAGATCGGGGGACATACTACGAGCAGTACTTC
TRBV20-1	TRBJ2-3	TRBD1	few	CSASPTGVGTDTQYF	TGCAGTGCTAGCCCGACAGGGGTGGGCACAGATACGCAGTATTTT
TRBV24-1	TRBJ1-2	TRBD1	many	CATSEPTGQGSGYTF	TGTGCCACCAGTGAACCAACGGGACAGGGCTCTGGCTACACCTTC
TRBV20-1	TRBJ1-1	NA	few	CSARIVGPSNTEAFF	TGCAGTGCTAGGATCGTCGGGCCGTCGAACACTGAAGCTTTCTTT
TRBV5-6	TRBJ2-5	NA	many	CASSLAATVTQYF	TGTGCCAGCAGCTTGGCGGCAACAGTGACCCAGTACTTC
TRBV7-2	TRBJ2-3	TRBD2	many	CASSLLGLAGGITSTDTQYF	TGTGCCAGCAGCTTACTAGGGTTAGCGGGAGGGATAACTAGCACAGATACGCAGTATTTT
TRBV20-1	TRBJ1-6	NA	few	CSARPRLGQTPLHF	TGCAGTGCTAGACCCCGGCTAGGGCAAACACCCCTCCACTTT
TRBV7-2	TRBJ2-1	TRBD2	many	CASSLAFRLAPYNEQFF	TGTGCCAGCAGCTTAGCATTCCGACTAGCGCCTTACAATGAGCAGTTCTTC
TRBV29-1	TRBJ2-1	TRBD1	many	CSVRTGTYNEQFF	TGCAGCGTCAGGACAGGGACCTACAATGAGCAGTTCTTC
TRBV6-2/TRBV6-3	TRBJ2-7	NA	few	CASSPDSPYEQYF	TGTGCCAGCAGCCCGGACTCCCCCTACGAGCAGTACTTC
TRBV2	TRBJ2-7	NA	few	CASSESSTLTEQYF	TGTGCCAGCAGTGAGTCCAGCACCCTTACCGAGCAGTACTTC
TRBV7-2	TRBJ2-1	TRBD2	many	CASSLVDLAGSNEQFF	TGTGCCAGCAGCTTAGTTGACCTAGCGGGATCCAATGAGCAGTTCTTC
TRBV14	TRBJ2-3	NA	few	CASSLGHRADTQYF	TGTGCCAGCAGCCTGGGCCATCGAGCAGATACGCAGTATTTT
TRBV7-2	TRBJ1-4	NA	many	CASSLEGVSGKLFF	TGTGCCAGCAGCTTAGAAGGGGTTTCGGGAAAACTGTTTTTT
TRBV28	TRBJ2-1	NA	many	CASSLWHEQFF	TGTGCCAGCAGTTTATGGCATGAGCAGTTCTTC
TRBV29-1	TRBJ1-2	TRBD1	many	CSVNDGQGMSYGYTF	TGCAGCGTAAACGACGGACAGGGGATGAGCTATGGCTACACCTTC
TRBV5-1	TRBJ2-5	TRBD2	NA	CASSLEGGRRQETQYF	TGCGCCAGCAGCTTGGAGGGCGGGAGGAGACAAGAGACCCAGTACTTC
TRBV18	TRBJ1-1	NA	NA	CASSPVGHKAEAFF	TGTGCCAGCTCACCGGTGGGACATAAAGCTGAAGCTTTCTTT
TRBV21-1	TRBJ2-1	NA	NA	CASSGTSGSNEQFF	TGTGCCAGCAGCGGGACTAGCGGGAGCAATGAGCAGTTCTTC
TRBV7-6	TRBJ2-1	TRBD2	many	CASSFLAGVGNEQFF	TGTGCCAGCAGCTTCTTGGCGGGAGTGGGCAATGAGCAGTTCTTC
TRBV29-1	TRBJ2-1	TRBD2	NA	CSVPLAGRKGVSLFF	TGCAGCGTTCCTCTAGCGGGACGCAAGGGCGTCTCCTTATTCTTC
TRBV18	TRBJ2-5	NA	many	CASSSEETQYF	TGTGCCAGCTCATCGGAGGAGACCCAGTACTTC
TRBV6-2/TRBV6-3	TRBJ2-1	TRBD1	many	CASSRDRGGEQFF	TGTGCCAGCAGTAGGGACAGGGGTGGTGAGCAGTTCTTC
TRBV6-1	TRBJ2-7	NA	few	CASSGLWDPYEQYF	TGTGCCAGCAGCGGCTTATGGGACCCCTACGAGCAGTACTTC